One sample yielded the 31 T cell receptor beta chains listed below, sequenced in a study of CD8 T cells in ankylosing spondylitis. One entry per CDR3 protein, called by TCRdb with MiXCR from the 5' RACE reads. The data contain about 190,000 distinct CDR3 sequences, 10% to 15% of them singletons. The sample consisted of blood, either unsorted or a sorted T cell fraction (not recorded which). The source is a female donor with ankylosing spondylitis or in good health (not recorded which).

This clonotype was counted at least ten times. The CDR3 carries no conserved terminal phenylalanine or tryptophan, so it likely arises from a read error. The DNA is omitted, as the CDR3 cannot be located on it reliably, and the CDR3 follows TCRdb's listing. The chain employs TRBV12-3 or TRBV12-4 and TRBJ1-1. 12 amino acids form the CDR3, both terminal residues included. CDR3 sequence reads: CASSLGPSQPVY.

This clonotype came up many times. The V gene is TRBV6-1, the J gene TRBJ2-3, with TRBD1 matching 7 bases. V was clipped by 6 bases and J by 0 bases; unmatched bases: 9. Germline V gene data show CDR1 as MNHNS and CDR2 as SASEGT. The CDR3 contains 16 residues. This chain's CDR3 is CASRSDRRMSTDTQYF. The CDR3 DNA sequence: TGTGCCAGCAGGTCGGACAGGCGGATGAGCACAGATACGCAGTATTTT.

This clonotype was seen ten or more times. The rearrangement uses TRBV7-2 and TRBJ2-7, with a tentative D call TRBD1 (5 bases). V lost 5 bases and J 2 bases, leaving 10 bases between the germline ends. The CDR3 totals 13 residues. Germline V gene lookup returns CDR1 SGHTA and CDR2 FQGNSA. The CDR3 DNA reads TGTGCCAGCAGCAGAACAGGAGCCTACGAGCAGTACTTC. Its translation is CASSRTGAYEQYF. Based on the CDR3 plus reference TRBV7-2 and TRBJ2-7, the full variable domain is GAGVSQSPSNKVTEKGKDVELRCDPISGHTALYWYRQSLGQGLEFLIYFQGNSAPDKSGLPSDRFSAERTGGSVSTLTIQRTQQEDSAVYLCASSRTGAYEQYFGPGTRLTVT.

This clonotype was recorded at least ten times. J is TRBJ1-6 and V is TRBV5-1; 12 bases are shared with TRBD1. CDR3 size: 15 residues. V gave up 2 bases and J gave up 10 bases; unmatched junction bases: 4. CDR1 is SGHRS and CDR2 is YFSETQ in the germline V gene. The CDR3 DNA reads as TGCGCCAGCAGCTTACGGGACAGGGGGCGGTCACCCCTCCACTTT. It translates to CASSLRDRGRSPLHF.

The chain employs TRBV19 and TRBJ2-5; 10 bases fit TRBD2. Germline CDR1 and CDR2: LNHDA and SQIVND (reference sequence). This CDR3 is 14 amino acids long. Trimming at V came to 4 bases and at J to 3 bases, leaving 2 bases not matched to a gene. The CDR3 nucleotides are TGTGCCAGTAGTAACCTAGCGGGAGAAGAGACCCAGTACTTC. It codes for CASSNLAGEETQYF. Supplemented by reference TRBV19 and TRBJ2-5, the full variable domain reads DGGITQSPKYLFRKEGQNVTLSCEQNLNHDAMYWYRQDPGQGLRLIYYSQIVNDFQKGDIAEGYSVSREKKESFPLTVTSAQKNPTAFYLCASSNLAGEETQYFGPGTRLLVL.

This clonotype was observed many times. The chain's CDR3 is CASSGRGRGTSYNEQFF. CDR3 DNA: TGTGCCAGCAGCGGAAGGGGCCGGGGAACCTCCTACAATGAGCAGTTCTTC. This rearrangement joins TRBV3-1 to TRBJ2-1, with D perhaps being TRBD1 or TRBD2 (5 bases each). V was clipped by 5 bases and J by 0 bases, with 17 bases between them. The CDR3 consists of 17 residues. Germline V gives CDR1 LGHDT, CDR2 YNNKEL (reference sequence).

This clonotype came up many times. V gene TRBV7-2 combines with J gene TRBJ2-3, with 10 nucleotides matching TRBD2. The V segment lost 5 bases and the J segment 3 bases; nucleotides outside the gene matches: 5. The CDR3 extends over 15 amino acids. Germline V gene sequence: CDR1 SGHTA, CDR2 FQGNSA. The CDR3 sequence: CASSPLAGVTDTQYF. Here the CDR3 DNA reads TGTGCCAGCAGCCCCCTAGCGGGAGTAACAGATACGCAGTATTTT.

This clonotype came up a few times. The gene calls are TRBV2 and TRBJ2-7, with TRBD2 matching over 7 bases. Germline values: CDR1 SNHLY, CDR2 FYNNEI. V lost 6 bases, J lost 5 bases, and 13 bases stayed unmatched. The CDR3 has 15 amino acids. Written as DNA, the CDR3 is TGTGCCAGCAGGGCGTCGTGGGAGGGGCACCACGAGCAGTACTTC. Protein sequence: CASRASWEGHHEQYF. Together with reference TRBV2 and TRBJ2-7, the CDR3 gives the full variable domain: EPEVTQTPSHQVTQMGQEVILRCVPISNHLYFYWYRQILGQKVEFLVSFYNNEISEKSEIFDDQFSVERPDGSNFTLKIRSTKLEDSAMYFCASRASWEGHHEQYFGPGTRLTVT.

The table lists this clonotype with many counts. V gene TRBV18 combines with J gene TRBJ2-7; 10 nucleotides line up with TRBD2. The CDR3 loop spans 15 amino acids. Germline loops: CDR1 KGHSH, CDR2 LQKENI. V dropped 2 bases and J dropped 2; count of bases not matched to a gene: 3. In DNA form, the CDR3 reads TGTGCCAGCTCACCAGGGACTAGCGTTCCCTACGAGCAGTACTTC. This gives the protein CASSPGTSVPYEQYF.

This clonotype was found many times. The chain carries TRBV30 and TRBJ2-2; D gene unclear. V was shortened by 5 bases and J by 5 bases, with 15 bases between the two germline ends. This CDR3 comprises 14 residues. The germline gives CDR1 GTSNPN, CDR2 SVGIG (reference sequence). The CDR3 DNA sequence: TGTGCCTGGGTAGAGGAAATAGGGACCGGGGAGCTGTTTTTT. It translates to CAWVEEIGTGELFF. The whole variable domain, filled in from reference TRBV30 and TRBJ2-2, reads SQTIHQWPATLVQPVGSPLSLECTVEGTSNPNLYWYRQAAGRGLQLLFYSVGIGQISSEVPQNLSASRPQDRQFILSSKKLLLSDSGFYLCAWVEEIGTGELFFGEGSRLTVL.

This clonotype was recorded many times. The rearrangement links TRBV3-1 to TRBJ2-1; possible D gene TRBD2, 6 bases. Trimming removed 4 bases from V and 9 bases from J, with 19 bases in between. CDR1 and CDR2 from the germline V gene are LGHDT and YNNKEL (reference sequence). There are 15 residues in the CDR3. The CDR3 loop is CASSPLGGATGEQFF. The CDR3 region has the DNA TGTGCCAGCAGCCCCCTGGGGGGTGCCACTGGTGAGCAGTTCTTC.

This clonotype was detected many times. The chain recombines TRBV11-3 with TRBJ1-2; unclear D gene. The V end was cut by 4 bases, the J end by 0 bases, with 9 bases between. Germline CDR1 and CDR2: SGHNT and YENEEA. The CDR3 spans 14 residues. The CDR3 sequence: CASSSTTTNYGYTF. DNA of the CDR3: TGTGCCAGCAGCTCCACCACAACTAACTATGGCTACACCTTC.

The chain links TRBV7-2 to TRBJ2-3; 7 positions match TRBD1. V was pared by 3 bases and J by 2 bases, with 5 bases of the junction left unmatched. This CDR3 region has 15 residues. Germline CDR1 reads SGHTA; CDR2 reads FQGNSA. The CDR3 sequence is CASSLQGDPTDTQYF. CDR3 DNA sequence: TGTGCCAGCAGCTTGCAGGGGGACCCCACAGATACGCAGTATTTT.

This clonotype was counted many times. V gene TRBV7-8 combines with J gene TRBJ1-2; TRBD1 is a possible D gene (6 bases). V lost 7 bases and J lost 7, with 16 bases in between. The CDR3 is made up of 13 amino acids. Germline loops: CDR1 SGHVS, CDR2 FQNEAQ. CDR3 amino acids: CASIPPGAAGYTF. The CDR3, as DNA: TGTGCCAGCATCCCGCCAGGGGCTGCTGGCTACACCTTC.

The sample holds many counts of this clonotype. The CDR3 DNA reads as TGTGCCAGCAGTTACGACAGCCACTACGAGCAGTACTTC. This codes for CASSYDSHYEQYF. The rearrangement joins TRBV6-2 or TRBV6-3 to TRBJ2-7; tentatively, D is TRBD1 (5 bases). Trimming pared 2 bases from V and 3 bases from J, leaving 8 bases between. Germline lookup yields CDR1 MNHEY and CDR2 SVGEGT. The CDR3 runs to 13 residues.

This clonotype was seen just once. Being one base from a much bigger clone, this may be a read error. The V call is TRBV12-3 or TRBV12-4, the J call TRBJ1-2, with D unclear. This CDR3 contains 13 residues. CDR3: CASSPQLNYGHTF. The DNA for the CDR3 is TGTGCCAGCAGTCCACAGCTAAACTATGGCCACACCTTC.

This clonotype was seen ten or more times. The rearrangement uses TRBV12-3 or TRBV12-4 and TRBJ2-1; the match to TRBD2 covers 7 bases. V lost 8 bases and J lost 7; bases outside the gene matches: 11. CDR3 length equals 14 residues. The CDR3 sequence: CASVPSRAGNEQFF. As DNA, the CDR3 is TGTGCCAGCGTGCCCTCGCGAGCGGGGAATGAGCAGTTCTTC.

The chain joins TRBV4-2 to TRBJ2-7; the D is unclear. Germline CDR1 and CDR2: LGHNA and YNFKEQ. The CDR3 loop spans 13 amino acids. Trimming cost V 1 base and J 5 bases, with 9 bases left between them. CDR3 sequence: CASSQASPHEQYF. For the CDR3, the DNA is TGTGCCAGCAGCCAAGCCTCACCCCACGAGCAGTACTTC.

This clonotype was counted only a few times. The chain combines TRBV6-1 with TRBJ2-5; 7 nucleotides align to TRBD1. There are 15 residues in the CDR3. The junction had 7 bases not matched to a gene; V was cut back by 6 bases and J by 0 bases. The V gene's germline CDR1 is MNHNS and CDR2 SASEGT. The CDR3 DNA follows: TGTGCCAGCAGGGGGGACAGCCCGTACCAAGAGACCCAGTACTTC. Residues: CASRGDSPYQETQYF.

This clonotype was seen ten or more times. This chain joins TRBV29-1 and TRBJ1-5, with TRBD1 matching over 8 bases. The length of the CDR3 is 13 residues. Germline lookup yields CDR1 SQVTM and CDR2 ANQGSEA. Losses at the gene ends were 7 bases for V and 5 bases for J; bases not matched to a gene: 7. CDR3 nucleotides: TGCAGCGCCTTGACAGGGGAGGATCAGCCCCAGCATTTT. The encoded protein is CSALTGEDQPQHF.

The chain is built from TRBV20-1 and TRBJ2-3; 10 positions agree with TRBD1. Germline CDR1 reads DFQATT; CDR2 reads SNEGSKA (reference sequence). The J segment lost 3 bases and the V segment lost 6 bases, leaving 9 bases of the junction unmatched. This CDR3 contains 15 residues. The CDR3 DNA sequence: TGCAGTGCATTTTCCGGGACAGGGGTGACAGATACGCAGTATTTT. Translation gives CSAFSGTGVTDTQYF.

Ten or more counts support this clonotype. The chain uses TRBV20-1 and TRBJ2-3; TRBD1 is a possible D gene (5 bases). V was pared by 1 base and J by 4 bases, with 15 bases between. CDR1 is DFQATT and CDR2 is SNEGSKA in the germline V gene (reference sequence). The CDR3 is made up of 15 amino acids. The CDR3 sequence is CSARVQGSYADTQYF. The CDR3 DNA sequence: TGCAGTGCTAGAGTCCAGGGATCCTACGCAGATACGCAGTATTTT.

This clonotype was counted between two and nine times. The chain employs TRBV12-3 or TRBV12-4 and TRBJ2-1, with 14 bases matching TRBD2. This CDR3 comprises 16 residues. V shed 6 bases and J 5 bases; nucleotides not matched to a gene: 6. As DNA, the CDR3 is TGTGCCAGCAGCCTCAGACTAGCGGGAGGGAACAATGAGCAGTTCTTC. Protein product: CASSLRLAGGNNEQFF.

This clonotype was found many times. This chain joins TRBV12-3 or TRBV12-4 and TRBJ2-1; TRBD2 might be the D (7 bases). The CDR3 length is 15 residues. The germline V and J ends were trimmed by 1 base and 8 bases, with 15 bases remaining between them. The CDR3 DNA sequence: TGTGCCAGCAGTTTAGTAGCAGGGGCGGGAGATGAGCAGTTCTTC. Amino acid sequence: CASSLVAGAGDEQFF.

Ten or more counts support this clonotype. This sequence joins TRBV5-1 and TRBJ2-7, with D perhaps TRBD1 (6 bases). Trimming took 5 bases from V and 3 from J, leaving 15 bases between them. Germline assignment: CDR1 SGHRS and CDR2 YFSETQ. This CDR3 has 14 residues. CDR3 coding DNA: TGCGCCAGCAGTTCCCTGGTGGACAGCTACGAGCAGTACTTC. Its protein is CASSSLVDSYEQYF.

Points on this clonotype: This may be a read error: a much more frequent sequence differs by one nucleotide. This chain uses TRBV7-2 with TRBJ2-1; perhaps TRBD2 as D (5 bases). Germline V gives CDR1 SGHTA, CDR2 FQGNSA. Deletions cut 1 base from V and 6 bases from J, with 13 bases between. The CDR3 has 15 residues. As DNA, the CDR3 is TGTGCCAGCAGCTTAGGGGAGAGTCAGCGCAATGAGCAGTTCTTC. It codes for CASSLGESQRNEQFF.

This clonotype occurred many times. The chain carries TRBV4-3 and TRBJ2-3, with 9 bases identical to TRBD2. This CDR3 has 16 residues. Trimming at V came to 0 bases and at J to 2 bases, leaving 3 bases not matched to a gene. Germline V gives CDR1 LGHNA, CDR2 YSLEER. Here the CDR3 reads CASSQDLAGYTDTQYF. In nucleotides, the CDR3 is TGCGCCAGCAGCCAAGATCTAGCGGGATACACAGATACGCAGTATTTT.

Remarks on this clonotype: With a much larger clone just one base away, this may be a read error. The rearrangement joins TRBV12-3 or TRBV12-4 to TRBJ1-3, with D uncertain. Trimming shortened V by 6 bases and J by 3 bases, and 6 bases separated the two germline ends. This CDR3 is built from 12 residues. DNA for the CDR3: TGTGCCAGCAGCTTTTATGGAAACACCATATATTTT. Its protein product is CASSFYGNTIYF.

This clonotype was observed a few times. The CDR3 spells CASSLSGFYNEQFF. CDR3 DNA sequence: TGTGCCAGCAGCCTTAGCGGGTTTTACAATGAGCAGTTCTTC. This chain uses TRBV6-1 with TRBJ2-1; TRBD2 matches at 7 bases. Germline lookup yields CDR1 MNHNS and CDR2 SASEGT. Trimming at V came to 6 bases and at J to 4 bases, leaving 6 bases not matched to a gene. The CDR3 totals 14 residues.

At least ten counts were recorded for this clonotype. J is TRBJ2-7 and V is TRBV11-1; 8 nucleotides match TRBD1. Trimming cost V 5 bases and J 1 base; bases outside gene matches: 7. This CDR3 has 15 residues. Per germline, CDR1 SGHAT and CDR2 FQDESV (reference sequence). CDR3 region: CASSPDRVASYEQYF. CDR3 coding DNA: TGTGCCAGCAGCCCGGACAGGGTCGCATCCTACGAGCAGTACTTC.

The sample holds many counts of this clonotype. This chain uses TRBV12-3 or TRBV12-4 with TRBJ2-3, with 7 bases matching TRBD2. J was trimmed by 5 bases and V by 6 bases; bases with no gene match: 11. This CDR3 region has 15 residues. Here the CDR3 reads CASSGYSGMRDTQYF. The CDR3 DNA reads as TGTGCCAGCAGCGGGTACAGCGGGATGAGAGATACGCAGTATTTT.